These 30 T cell receptor beta chains originate from one sample sequenced in a study of identical twins (dated by TCRdb to the mid-2010s). Receptors were amplified or captured by 5' RACE. The sequencing machine was an Illumina HiSeq 2000. TCRdb trimmed the raw reads at Q25, called clones with MiXCR and kept productive beta chains. CDR3 protein duplicates are merged, each entry listing the most common genes and DNA. Recorded for this sample are about 240,000 distinct CDR3 sequences; 6% to 8.5% of them occurred a single time. The biggest ten clones account for under 7% of the sample. The same sample was also studied in work on yellow fever vaccine responses in identical twins.

Specimen: CD8+ T cells sorted from blood. These receptors all stem from a young woman in good health.

CDR3 residues: CASSVGTATYNEQFF. The CDR3 DNA is TGTGCCAGCAGTGTCGGGACAGCCACCTACAATGAGCAGTTCTTC. The J gene is TRBJ2-1, the V gene TRBV6-1; TRBD1 matches 7 bases. Germline CDR1 reads MNHNS; CDR2 reads SASEGT. The CDR3 sequence is 15 residues long. J lost 2 bases, V lost 4 bases, and 5 bases had no gene match.

V usage is TRBV24-1 and J usage is TRBJ1-5; no reliable D call. The CDR3 extends over 15 amino acids. Germline CDR1 KGHDR, CDR2 SFDVKD. Trimming took 2 bases from V and 1 from J, leaving 8 bases between them. Here the CDR3 DNA reads TGTGCCACCAGTGATTCGTCAGCCAGCAATCAGCCCCAGCATTTT. It translates to CATSDSSASNQPQHF.

This clonotype has a handful of counts. The rearrangement uses TRBV29-1 and TRBJ2-5, with TRBD1 as a possible D gene (5 bases). Germline V CDR1 and CDR2: SQVTM, ANQGSEA. Trimming stripped 3 bases from V and 5 bases from J, with 16 bases between. The CDR3 contains 14 residues. The CDR3 region has the DNA TGCAGCGTTGAGGTGGCAGGGTTGGCGGAGACCCAGTACTTC. Translating gives CSVEVAGLAETQYF. Drawing the rest from reference TRBV29-1 and TRBJ2-5, the complete variable domain is SAVISQKPSRDICQRGTSLTIQCQVDSQVTMMFWYRQQPGQSLTLIATANQGSEATYESGFVIDKFPISRPNLTFSTLTVSNMSPEDSSIYLCSVEVAGLAETQYFGPGTRLLVL.

V usage is TRBV24-1 and J usage is TRBJ2-5; D may be TRBD1 (6 bases). The CDR3 consists of 14 residues. The ends were cut back, 2 bases at V and 1 base at J, with 7 bases in the middle. Per the germline V gene, CDR1 is KGHDR and CDR2 is SFDVKD. The CDR3 DNA reads as TGTGCCACCAGTGATTCAGGGGCCCAAGAGACCCAGTACTTC. As protein: CATSDSGAQETQYF.

This clonotype was observed a few times. As DNA, the CDR3 is TGCGCCAGCAGCCAAGGGGGGGGACTAGCGGGCGCCTACGAGCAGTACTTC. This gives the protein CASSQGGGLAGAYEQYF. The chain carries TRBV4-1 and TRBJ2-7, with 12 bases identical to TRBD2. Trimming took 1 base from V and 2 from J; bases not matched to a gene: 6. The CDR3 length is 17 residues. Germline values: CDR1 MGHRA, CDR2 YSYEKL.

This clonotype was counted at least ten times. V gene TRBV3-1 combines with J gene TRBJ2-3; D unclear. Germline V gives CDR1 LGHDT, CDR2 YNNKEL (reference sequence). This CDR3 has 15 residues. Between the trimmed V and J ends, which lost 4 bases and 4 bases, there was a span of 15 bases. In nucleotides, the CDR3 is TGTGCCAGCAGCCTAGGACCGGAAGGCCCAGATACGCAGTATTTT. This translates into CASSLGPEGPDTQYF.

This clonotype appeared a few times. The chain is built from TRBV7-9 and TRBJ2-7; D not certain. V was shortened by 1 base and J by 2 bases, with 3 bases between the two germline ends. Germline-derived CDR1 and CDR2 are SEHNR and FQNEAQ (reference sequence). The CDR3 runs to 12 residues. The CDR3 spells CASSLEAYEQYV. CDR3 bases: TGTGCCAGCAGCTTAGAGGCCTACGAGCAGTACGTC.

The V gene is TRBV7-2, the J gene TRBJ1-1; the match to TRBD1 covers 10 bases. Looked up from germline, CDR1 is SGHTA and CDR2 is FQGNSA. V was clipped by 5 bases and J by 5 bases; unmatched bases: 11. There are 16 residues in the CDR3. CDR3 in amino acids: CASSPDRGRVWTEAFF. The CDR3 coding sequence is TGTGCCAGCAGCCCAGACAGGGGGCGAGTTTGGACTGAAGCTTTCTTT.

This clonotype was counted a few times. This CDR3 reads CASSVPAGERGNEQFF. In DNA form, the CDR3 reads TGTGCCAGCAGTGTGCCGGCAGGGGAGAGGGGTAATGAGCAGTTCTTC. J is TRBJ2-1 and V is TRBV2, with D possibly TRBD1 on 6 matching bases. Germline lookup yields CDR1 SNHLY and CDR2 FYNNEI. Trimming pared 4 bases from V and 7 bases from J, leaving 20 bases between. The CDR3 has 16 amino acids.

This chain joins TRBV7-9 and TRBJ2-2; TRBD1 is a possible D gene (5 bases). V was cut by 5 bases and J by 3 bases, with 16 bases left in between. Germline values: CDR1 SEHNR, CDR2 FQNEAQ (reference sequence). The CDR3 totals 16 residues. This chain's CDR3 is CASSPSLRGDTGELFF. The DNA of the CDR3 is TGTGCCAGCAGCCCCTCTCTAAGGGGCGACACCGGGGAGCTGTTTTTT. Complete variable domain (other parts from reference TRBV7-9 and TRBJ2-2): DTGVSQNPRHKITKRGQNVTFRCDPISEHNRLYWYRQTLGQGPEFLTYFQNEAQLEKSRLLSDRFSAERPKGSFSTLEIQRTEQGDSAMYLCASSPSLRGDTGELFFGEGSRLTVL.

The table lists this clonotype with a count of one. The rearrangement links TRBV5-4 to TRBJ2-2; D is unresolved. V was cut by 1 base and J by 9 bases, with 10 bases left in between. CDR1 SGHNT and CDR2 YYREEE come from the germline V gene (reference sequence). This CDR3 region has 13 residues. For the CDR3, the DNA is TGTGCCAGCAGCTTGTGGGCTGCCAGGGAGCTGTTTTTT. Encoded protein: CASSLWAARELFF.

With respect to this clonotype: A read error may be the cause here, since a much bigger clone is one base away. The rearrangement uses TRBV12-3 or TRBV12-4 and TRBJ2-1; D not resolved. There are 13 residues in the CDR3. CDR3 nucleotide sequence: TGTGCCAGCAGCATAACAGCCTACAATGAGCGGTTCTTC. Amino acids: CASSITAYNERFF.

This clonotype was seen only a few times. The rearrangement joins TRBV3-1 to TRBJ1-2; 8 nucleotides agree with TRBD1. This CDR3 spans 15 amino acids. V was clipped by 3 bases and J by 6 bases; unmatched bases: 9. CDR1 and CDR2 (germline): LGHDT, YNNKEL (reference sequence). The CDR3 DNA reads as TGTGCCAGCAGCCAGTATGACAGGGGAAACGATGGCTACACCTTC. Protein: CASSQYDRGNDGYTF.

This clonotype was observed a few times. The gene calls are TRBV5-1 and TRBJ2-3; 10 bases align to TRBD2. After removal of 6 bases from V and 3 bases from J, the junction contained 7 bases not matched to a gene. Germline-derived CDR1 and CDR2 are SGHRS and YFSETQ. The CDR3 runs 15 residues. This CDR3 is CASTPSGRLTDTQYF. In nucleotides, the CDR3 is TGCGCCAGCACCCCTAGCGGGAGATTGACAGATACGCAGTATTTT.

This clonotype has at least ten counts. The rearrangement joins TRBV15 to TRBJ2-5, with 10 positions matching TRBD1. The CDR3 sequence is 15 residues long. Germline V gives CDR1 LNHNV, CDR2 YYDKDF (reference sequence). The ends lost 4 bases at V and 4 bases at J; junction bases unmatched: 6. CDR3 amino acids: CATSTSGTGVETQYF. As DNA, the CDR3 is TGTGCCACCAGCACTTCTGGGACAGGGGTAGAGACCCAGTACTTC. Filled out from reference TRBV15 and TRBJ2-5, the complete variable domain reads DAMVIQNPRYQVTQFGKPVTLSCSQTLNHNVMYWYQQKSSQAPKLLFHYYDKDFNNEADTPDNFQSRRPNTSFCFLDIRSPGLGDTAMYLCATSTSGTGVETQYFGPGTRLLVL.

This chain joins TRBV29-1 and TRBJ1-1; the D is unclear. Trimming shortened V by 0 bases and J by 0 bases, and 5 bases separated the two germline ends. The germline CDR1 and CDR2 sequences are SQVTM and ANQGSEA. The CDR3 contains 13 residues. The CDR3, as DNA: TGCAGCGTTGAAGATGGAGTGAACACTGAAGCTTTCTTT. This translates into CSVEDGVNTEAFF. The full variable domain, in which reference TRBV29-1 and TRBJ1-1 provide the parts outside the CDR3, is SAVISQKPSRDICQRGTSLTIQCQVDSQVTMMFWYRQQPGQSLTLIATANQGSEATYESGFVIDKFPISRPNLTFSTLTVSNMSPEDSSIYLCSVEDGVNTEAFFGQGTRLTVV.

This chain links TRBV15 with TRBJ2-7; TRBD1 matches at 10 bases. From germline, CDR1 is LNHNV and CDR2 YYDKDF (reference sequence). This CDR3 has 12 amino acids. V trimming: 8 bases; J trimming: 3 bases; junction bases outside the gene matches: 1. CDR3 nucleotide sequence: TGTGCCACCCGGGACAGGGGCTACGAGCAGTACTTC. Residues: CATRDRGYEQYF.

This clonotype appeared a few times. The chain is built from TRBV7-9 and TRBJ2-1, with TRBD2 matching over 8 bases. The CDR3 is 16 amino acids. CDR1 is SEHNR, CDR2 FQNEAQ, per germline (reference sequence). V gave up 4 bases and J gave up 6 bases; unmatched junction bases: 11. The CDR3 sequence: CASSSPGTRTPNEQFF. DNA for the CDR3: TGTGCCAGCAGCTCCCCCGGGACTAGGACCCCCAATGAGCAGTTCTTC.

The CDR3 bases are TGTGCCAGCAGCCACTTCGGGGGGGAAAAAGAGACCCAGTACTTC. Amino acid sequence: CASSHFGGEKETQYF. The chain links TRBV7-6 to TRBJ2-5, with TRBD2 matching over 8 bases. CDR3 size: 15 residues. Germline lookup yields CDR1 SGHVS and CDR2 FNYEAQ. With V trimmed by 5 bases and J by 3 bases, 8 bases remained unmatched.

This clonotype has a handful of counts. The chain joins TRBV28 to TRBJ2-1; 7 positions match TRBD2. CDR1 is MDHEN and CDR2 is SYDVKM in the germline V gene. The CDR3 runs 16 residues. The V segment lost 2 bases and the J segment 3 bases; nucleotides outside the gene matches: 7. The CDR3 coding sequence is TGTGCCAGCAGTTTAGGGCTAGCGGAAAACTACAATGAGCAGTTCTTC. This sequence encodes CASSLGLAENYNEQFF.

This clonotype was seen repeatedly, ten times or more. This chain uses TRBV7-8 with TRBJ2-1; TRBD2 might be the D (5 bases). V was shortened by 2 bases and J by 3 bases, with 8 bases between the two germline ends. The germline CDR1 and CDR2 sequences are SGHVS and FQNEAQ. There are 14 residues in the CDR3. The CDR3 is CASSLPDYYNEQFF. In DNA, the CDR3 is TGTGCCAGCAGCTTACCAGACTACTACAATGAGCAGTTCTTC.

Ten or more counts support this clonotype. For the CDR3, the DNA is TGCGCCAGCAGCCAACTCGGGACAGGGGATGAGACCCAGTACTTC. Amino acids: CASSQLGTGDETQYF. The rearrangement joins TRBV4-1 to TRBJ2-5, with 10 bases that match TRBD1. The CDR3 is 15 amino acids. V shed 2 bases, J shed 5 bases, and the junction held 5 bases outside the gene matches. Germline CDR1 and CDR2: MGHRA and YSYEKL.

This clonotype was observed a few times. V usage is TRBV20-1 and J usage is TRBJ2-1; TRBD2 agrees at 9 bases. The CDR3 covers 14 residues. The V segment lost 6 bases and the J segment 0 bases; nucleotides outside the gene matches: 3. The germline V gene has CDR1 DFQATT and CDR2 SNEGSKA (reference sequence). The CDR3 coding sequence is TGCAGTGCAGAGCGGGGGGTCTCCTACAATGAGCAGTTCTTC. This sequence encodes CSAERGVSYNEQFF.

The chain employs TRBV5-1 and TRBJ1-4, with no clear D. Germline loops: CDR1 SGHRS, CDR2 YFSETQ. The CDR3 consists of 13 residues. Deletions cut 0 bases from V and 8 bases from J, with 8 bases between. As DNA, the CDR3 is TGCGCCAGCAGCTTGGATCCGGGGGAAAAACTGTTTTTT. It translates to CASSLDPGEKLFF.

There are a few counts of this clonotype. V and J are TRBV6-1 and TRBJ2-1; TRBD1 matches 9 bases. CDR1 and CDR2 from the germline V gene are MNHNS and SASEGT. The V and J ends lost 6 bases and 6 bases, in that order; junction bases with no gene match: 12. The CDR3 spans 16 residues. CDR3 amino acids: CASSPQGQGVTNEQFF. For the CDR3, the DNA is TGTGCCAGCAGCCCACAGGGACAGGGAGTCACCAATGAGCAGTTCTTC.

This clonotype was counted ten times or more. The rearrangement links TRBV5-1 to TRBJ1-1; possibly TRBD1 for D (5 bases). Germline CDR1 is SGHRS and CDR2 is YFSETQ. The CDR3 has 12 residues. Trimming cost V 4 bases and J 4 bases, with 8 bases left between them. The CDR3 loop reads CASSPGPTEAFF. The CDR3 DNA follows: TGCGCCAGCAGCCCAGGGCCCACTGAAGCTTTCTTT.

The rearrangement joins TRBV7-3 to TRBJ2-2; D unresolved. V was pared by 7 bases and J by 5 bases, with 14 bases between. This CDR3 contains 14 residues. Germline V gene data show CDR1 as SGHTA and CDR2 as FQGTGA. In DNA, the CDR3 is TGTGCCAGCACCCCCCTAGGTCCTACCGGGGAGCTGTTTTTT. It is translated as CASTPLGPTGELFF.

This clonotype occurred a few times. The gene calls are TRBV6-5 and TRBJ2-7; TRBD1 matches at 7 bases. This CDR3 has 14 amino acids. Trimming took 0 bases from V and 4 from J; bases not matched to a gene: 3. Germline lookup yields CDR1 MNHEY and CDR2 SVGAGI. CDR3 nucleotide sequence: TGTGCCAGCAGTTACTCCTCGACAGGGTACGAGCAGTACGTC. It codes for CASSYSSTGYEQYV.

This clonotype has a count of ten or more. The chain joins TRBV25-1 to TRBJ1-2, with D unresolved. Per the germline V gene, CDR1 is MGHDK and CDR2 is SYGVNS. The CDR3 totals 13 residues. V dropped 4 bases and J dropped 4 bases, with 10 bases sitting between them. The CDR3 region is CASSVSFGYGYTF. The CDR3 DNA follows: TGTGCCAGCAGTGTCTCCTTCGGCTATGGCTACACCTTC.

There are many counts of this clonotype. The V and J genes are TRBV7-9 and TRBJ1-1, with D hard to call. Germline-derived CDR1 and CDR2 are SEHNR and FQNEAQ (reference sequence). The CDR3 is made up of 13 amino acids. Trimming took off 5 bases at V and 6 bases at J, with 13 bases between the two ends. CDR3 sequence: CASSPPPGAEAFF. The DNA for the CDR3 is TGTGCCAGCAGCCCCCCCCCCGGGGCTGAAGCTTTCTTT.